This T cell receptor beta chain was captured by sequencing in a study of cytomegalovirus exposure and HLA in healthy donors (dated by TCRdb to between 2016 and 2019). Study-level background: According to an earlier analysis of around 600 of the donors, some 180 million T cells yielded over 90 million unique TCR beta sequences and about 280 Gb of sequence data. Roughly five DR-DQ haplotypes were handled as single units for association and clustering, since linkage in the cohort was strong. Class I and class II HLA loci were covered by the typing at four-digit resolution. Besides the first cohort of roughly 700 subjects, a separate validation cohort made up of about 120 different subjects was used. High-throughput TCR immunosequencing, statistical association of individual TCRs with disease status, and machine learning were combined to predict cytomegalovirus infection status. Among some 410 genotyped donors of the cohort, an average of approximately 230,000 unique TCR beta nucleotide sequences were sequenced per donor, 15% to 20% of them non-productive. In an earlier analysis of around 540 of the donors, high-throughput TCR beta sequencing was used to judge whether each TCR beta V gene segment behaved as functional or pseudogenic. The aim of the study was to test whether cataloging public T cell receptors could identify signatures of past pathogen exposure. An early release covering more than 500 HLA-typed donors comprised approximately 300 gigabases of sequencing data and around 85 million unique TCR sequences. Donor age, sex, ethnicity and CMV serostatus were collected together with the repertoire data. In a later genetic analysis, genome-wide SNP genotypes for 398 of the 666 donors were used, and that subset was treated as a discovery cohort. Using immunosequencing, the study profiled T cell repertoires from fewer than 700 subjects and related those repertoires to cytomegalovirus serostatus. Rather than drawing on any new phenotypic data, the later analysis identified candidate immune exposures from TCR beta sequences and the way those sequences occurred across donors. Typing coverage varied by locus: roughly 629-640 donors for A, B, C, DRB1 and DQB1; roughly 500 for DQA1; about 600 for DPA1; approximately 450 for DPB1. Of the roughly 420 genotyped donors, more than 75% were placed in the genetic ancestry cluster associated with self-reported Caucasian donors. A later analysis re-examined previously published TCR beta repertoires from 610 or so donors and added high-resolution HLA genotyping to investigate patterns of TCR occurrence. All discovery cohort repertoires had been generated on a single sequencing platform. General conclusions and limits of the study: Assigning TCR associations to individual alleles was difficult when HLA alleles, especially DR and DQ, strongly co-occurred. A later analysis found that most CMV-associated TCR beta chains appeared HLA-restricted, with HLA associations seemingly driven largely by CMV exposure. A later analysis reported that several top co-occurrence clusters appeared linked to parvovirus B19, influenza, CMV and Epstein-Barr virus. In a later analysis, HLA-associated TCR beta chains were found to be more clonally expanded and to have lower generation probabilities than equally common non-associated chains. In an earlier analysis of 587 of the donors, most TCR beta V segments appeared in productive rearrangements about 90% or about 30% of the time, broadly matching IMGT annotations. A further reported finding was that TCR beta sequences accurately predicted the HLA-A and HLA-B alleles for most subjects in the first cohort. In the study, approximately 160 TCR beta chains were listed as associated with cytomegalovirus. In a later genetic analysis, fewer N-insertions in productive TCRs were reported among donors in an Asian-associated ancestry cluster than the approximately 630-donor mean. A few of the identified cytomegalovirus-associated TCR beta chains were confirmed in vitro to be specific for cytomegalovirus antigens. Immune exposure information for the cohort was limited to CMV serostatus. A later analysis found that TCR association rates varied across HLA loci, with DRB1 alleles showing the most associated TCRs and HLA-C alleles the fewest. A later analysis associated about 18,000 TCR beta sequences with specific HLA alleles at a false discovery rate of 0.05. In this cohort, only TCR beta chains were sequenced, and detectable features were limited by the absence of alpha or paired-chain data. A cluster of highly shared sequence variants was judged likely to represent a technical artifact of the sequencing pipeline. Because counts were too low, about 15 rarely observed V segments, including chromosome 9 orphons, were left out of the earlier analysis of a few hundred of the donors. Sequencing depth was assumed to be roughly uniform across donors in the presence/absence analyses, though that assumption may not hold. Linkage disequilibrium might explain the correlated functional status among segregating V segments, but an unknown experimental factor could not be ruled out. In both the original and validation cohorts, the classifier was reported to diagnose cytomegalovirus status with high specificity and sensitivity. It was suggested by the authors that the approach could potentially be generalized to other disease states and immunological phenotypes. Because HLA typing was unavailable for some donors at each locus, only the typed subset was used in association tests. V-gene and J-gene trimming of TCR beta chains was associated with a missense DCLRE1C variant in a later genetic analysis, and the association was replicated in an independent cohort. Because the 87-base-pair reads could not distinguish some IMGT-functional V segments, including TRBV6-2 and TRBV6-3, those segments were excluded. Most TCR sequences were observed very rarely across donors, whereas some public TCRs were present in many individuals.

Library generation was performed with the immunoSEQ multiplex PCR assay. For the multiplex PCR, a mixture combining 60 forward primers for TCR Vbeta segments and 13 reverse primers for TCR Jbeta segments was used. The CDR3 region of rearranged TCR beta genes was amplified from genomic DNA by a multiplex PCR assay. The amplified TCR beta libraries were sequenced on the Illumina HiSeq System as 87-base-pair reads. From the authors' description of their analysis: A later analysis tallied 75 million to 85 million unique TCR beta chains across the 666 repertoires, and approximately 12 million of those chains were shared by two or more donors. Raw reads were error-corrected and collapsed into unique sequences by a nearest-neighbor algorithm in which closely related sequences were merged to remove PCR and sequencing errors. To assign V, D and J gene segments, CDR3 sequences were aligned to IMGT reference sequences. For a sequence to be retained, a match of at least six nucleotides was required to both a V gene segment and a J gene segment. A rearrangement was called productive if the CDR3 had no stop codons and remained in frame with V and J, and every other rearrangement was called non-productive. CDR3 was defined by IMGT convention, running from the second conserved V-encoded cysteine to the conserved J-encoded phenylalanine. Sequences without an unambiguous match to a single V gene segment were excluded from the earlier analysis of almost 600 of the donors. An earlier analysis of 587 of the donors called V segments functional above 56.7% productive rearrangements and segregating when the between-donor standard deviation exceeded 5%. A statistical classification framework was developed to diagnose cytomegalovirus status using the catalog of TCR beta chain sequences. In a later analysis, TCR nucleotide sequences were compared against IMGT/GENE-DB human TR gene sequences so that V and J genes could be assigned. A later analysis assigned CDR3 sequences and most-parsimonious VDJ recombination scenarios with the TCRdist pipeline. In a later analysis, each TCR beta chain was defined by its CDR3 amino acid sequence together with its V-gene family, and reads lacking a unique V-gene family were excluded. In a later analysis, 500 to 650 highly shared, low-generation-probability nucleotide sequences were removed to address suspected cross-contamination and a sequencing artifact. A later analysis calculated a clonal expansion index for each public chain from normalized within-repertoire ranks of inferred template counts. In a later analysis, generation probabilities were computed using a VDJ recombination model fitted to out-of-frame rearrangements, and the results were checked against IGoR. A later analysis scored TCR-TCR, TCR-HLA and TCR-CMV co-occurrence with hypergeometric tests, applying a repertoire-size bias correction to TCR pairs. A later analysis estimated false discovery rates by permuting HLA or CMV assignments 20 times. In a later analysis, co-occurring TCRs were grouped with DBSCAN, and TCRdist sequence similarity was added when clustering was performed within HLA-allele-positive subsets. For co-occurrence clustering, repertoires with fewer than 30,000 or more than 120,000 public chains were excluded, along with a handful of repertoires with anomalous nucleotide sharing. The clones in this table, taken by TCRdb from immuneACCESS, are in-frame only. Not every clone is retained; where verified, under half of the shortfall comes from an unresolved V gene, and the cause of the rest is unknown. That table supplies the V and J calls and clone size; D and trimming were determined from the DNA. The sample table records 90,000 to 150,000 clones; about three quarters of these occur just once. Jointly, the top ten make up approximately 12% of the sample.

Of note for this clone: Its antigen is currently not known. No quality values exist for individual bases; no much larger clone is one base distant.

The CDR3 has 14 amino acids, counting the end cysteine and phenylalanine. Here the CDR3 DNA is all that survives: 42 bases in frame from base 1. The germline V gene provides CDR1 SNHLY and CDR2 FYNNEI. Trimming takes 6 bases from V and 0 bases from J, and the germline ends sit 6 bases apart. In total, over 600 healthy bone marrow donors made up the cohort. At the time of sampling, every cohort member was nominally healthy, though immune exposures that went unrecorded were likely present. The donor was CMV seropositive and belonged to the group of 250 to 350 seropositive cohort members. A peripheral blood sample was collected from each donor, and TCR beta sequencing was performed on peripheral blood mononuclear cells. Genomic DNA was extracted from the blood cell samples with the Qiagen DNeasy Blood Extraction Kit.

The sequence came from a woman aged 35 to 49 in good health and CMV-seropositive. The material sequenced was PBMCs. The chain couples TRBV2 to TRBJ1-6; the D gene lacks a confident call. The nucleotide sequence is TGTGCCAGCAGGGAGAGCTCCTATAATTCACCCCTCCACTTT. It translates to CASRESSYNSPLHF.